This T cell receptor beta chain is from a study of cytomegalovirus exposure and HLA in healthy donors. Germline values: CDR1 SGHRS, CDR2 YFSETQ. The CDR3 has 15 amino acids. Deletions cut 0 bases from V and 5 bases from J, with 13 bases between. Findings and limits, study-wide: The productive fraction for most TCR beta V segments was about 90% or about 30% in an earlier analysis. Within a later analysis, the majority of CMV-associated TCR beta chains appeared HLA-restricted.

The primer mix had 60 Vbeta and 13 Jbeta primers. Libraries were prepared by immunoSEQ multiplex PCR; TCRdb keeps only in-frame clonotypes and omits some of them. The sample shows roughly 120,000 clones, 77% of them seen only once. With respect to this clone: What it binds is not known.

The chain employs TRBV5-1 and TRBJ2-3, with D possibly being TRBD2 (6 bases). The TCR originated in a woman aged 40 to 50 in good health and CMV-seropositive. Material for sequencing was PBMCs. The CDR3 here is CASSLDGGWRDTQYF. The CDR3 DNA follows: TGCGCCAGCAGCTTGGACGGGGGATGGAGAGATACGCAGTATTTT.